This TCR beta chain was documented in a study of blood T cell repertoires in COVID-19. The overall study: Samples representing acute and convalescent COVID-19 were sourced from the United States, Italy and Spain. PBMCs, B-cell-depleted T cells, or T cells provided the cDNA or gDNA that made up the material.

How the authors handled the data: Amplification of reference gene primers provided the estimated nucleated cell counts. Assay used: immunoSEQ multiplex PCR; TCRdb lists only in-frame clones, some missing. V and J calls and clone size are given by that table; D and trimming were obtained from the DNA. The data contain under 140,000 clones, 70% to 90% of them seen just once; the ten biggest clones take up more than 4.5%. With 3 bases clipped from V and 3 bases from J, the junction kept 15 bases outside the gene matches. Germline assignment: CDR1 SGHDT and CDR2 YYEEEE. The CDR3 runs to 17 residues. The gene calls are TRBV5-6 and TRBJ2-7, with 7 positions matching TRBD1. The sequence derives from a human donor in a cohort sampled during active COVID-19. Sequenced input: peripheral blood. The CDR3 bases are TGTGCCAGCAGCTCACGTGGTTTGATACAGGGGTTCTACGAGCAGTACTTC. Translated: CASSSRGLIQGFYEQYF.